The 8 T cell receptor beta chains listed next were all sequenced from one sample in a study of tumor-infiltrating lymphocytes in primary liver carcinoma. Unsorted bulk tissue, roughly 19-33 mg of it, served as the source for co-extraction of RNA and DNA. TCR beta cDNA was prepared out of roughly 500 ng total RNA by means of a constant-region primer. The TCR beta library was amplified through three nested multiplex PCR rounds in a modified ARM-PCR procedure. TRBV1-TRBV30 forward primers and a C-beta reverse primer were used in the first two PCR rounds, which each ran for 9 to 10 cycles. TCRdb re-derived calls from the multiplex PCR reads in MiXCR, one entry per CDR3 protein. The data show 150,000 to 200,000 distinct CDR3 sequences, approximately 86% seen once. Material for sequencing was tumor tissue from primary liver carcinoma. The receptors derive from a man aged 40-55 years with primary liver carcinoma and hepatitis B virus infection.

The rearrangement uses TRBV11-2 and TRBJ2-2; no firm D call. CDR3 length: 12 amino acids. Germline V gene data show CDR1 as SGHAT and CDR2 as FQNNGV. In nucleotides, the CDR3 is TGTGCTAGTAGCCTTGATTCCGGGGAGCTGTTTTTT. It translates to CASSLDSGELFF.

Worth noting for this clonotype: Germline and junction disagree at one end, which may indicate a read error. The rearrangement joins TRBV6-5 to TRBJ1-5, with a weak D call TRBD1 (5 bases). CDR1 is MNHEY and CDR2 is SVGAGI in the germline V gene. The CDR3 spans 13 residues. CDR3 in DNA: TGTGCCAGTGGGGACGGTAGCAATCAGCCCAAGCATTTT. Protein product: CASGDGSNQPKHF.

In the case of this clonotype: The conserved closing phenylalanine or tryptophan is absent in this CDR3, likely reflecting a read error. This rearrangement joins TRBV6-5 to TRBJ2-3; 8 bases line up with TRBD1. The V and J ends lost 7 bases and 9 bases, in that order; junction bases with no gene match: 6. Germline V gene sequence: CDR1 MNHEY, CDR2 SVGAGI. The length of the CDR3 is 12 residues. CDR3 residues: CASKLGTGTQYY. In nucleotides, the CDR3 is TGTGCCAGCAAATTGGGGACAGGCACGCAGTATTAT.

V usage is TRBV28 and J usage is TRBJ2-4, with D tentatively TRBD2 (5 bases). CDR3 size: 14 residues. Per germline, CDR1 MDHEN and CDR2 SYDVKM. The V end lost 4 bases, the J end lost 3 bases, and 10 bases lay between the germline ends. The CDR3, as DNA: TGTGCCAGCAGTTCGGGGTCCGTCAAAAACATTCAGTACTTC. It specifies CASSSGSVKNIQYF.

Note on this clonotype: The CDR3 carries no conserved terminal phenylalanine or tryptophan, so it likely arises from a read error. The chain recombines TRBV6-2 or TRBV6-3 with TRBJ2-1; unclear D gene. The germline CDR1 and CDR2 sequences are MNHEY and SVGEGT. Trimming stripped 2 bases from V and 11 bases from J, with 16 bases between. This CDR3 spans 14 amino acids. For the CDR3, the DNA is TGTGCCAGCAGTTACCTGATAGTTGGAAATAAGCAGTTCATC. Its translation is CASSYLIVGNKQFI.

Turning to this clonotype: Because the CDR3 is missing its conserved closing phenylalanine or tryptophan, this is likely a read error. The rearrangement joins TRBV6-2 or TRBV6-3 to TRBJ2-3; TRBD2 matches at 12 bases. CDR1 MNHEY and CDR2 SVGEGT come from the germline V gene. The CDR3 loop spans 16 amino acids. Written as DNA, the CDR3 is TGTGCCAGCAATTACCTAGCGGGAGGGCCGACAGATACGCAGTATTAT. Protein product: CASNYLAGGPTDTQYY.

The table lists this clonotype with a few counts. An end of the junction does not agree with germline; a read error may underlie this. The V and J genes are TRBV4-2 and TRBJ2-3; D is unclear. CDR1 and CDR2 from the germline V gene are LGHNA and YNFKEQ. This CDR3 is built from 15 residues. CDR3 loop: CASSQGQLVAVTQYF. CDR3 nucleotides: TGTGCCAGTAGCCAAGGTCAGCTAGTCGCAGTTACGCAGTATTTT.

The rearrangement links TRBV29-1 to TRBJ2-5; D gene uncertain. Trimming removed 6 bases from V and 6 bases from J, with 17 bases in between. Germline values: CDR1 SQVTM, CDR2 ANQGSEA. This CDR3 is built from 13 residues. The CDR3 bases are TGCAGCGTGGCCGGCCCCATGTCCAAGACCCAGTACTTC. This gives the protein CSVAGPMSKTQYF.